The present TCR beta chain was sequenced within a study of post-analysis software for immune sequencing data. Study-level background: Relapsing-remitting, secondary progressive and progressive-relapsing multiple sclerosis were all included among the disease courses. Study outcomes and limitations: Significantly lower normalized Chao1 diversity was seen in multiple sclerosis patients than in controls. The authors found that F measure strongly co-clustered same-batch samples. There were roughly 5 TRBV segments more frequent in patients than controls, and TRBV5-6, TRBV5-1 and TRBV20-1 were among them.

This clonotype appeared once. The antigen is undetermined. Germline assignment: CDR1 SGDLS and CDR2 YYNGEE. This CDR3 spans 15 amino acids. Germline trimming cut 0 bases from V and 7 bases from J; bases unmatched to any gene: 4. Unique molecular identifiers were present in the TCR beta cDNA libraries. TCRdb ran MiXCR on the PCR reads and lists one entry per CDR3 protein. Of about 160,000 distinct CDR3 sequences in the sample, around 36% were seen once. The specimen comprised blood, sampled after autologous hematopoietic stem cell transplantation. The sequence came from a girl aged 10-17 years with multiple sclerosis. This chain links TRBV9 with TRBJ2-1; 10 bases fit TRBD2. CDR3 region: CASSVAAGGANEQFF. The CDR3 bases are TGTGCCAGCAGCGTAGCAGCGGGAGGGGCGAATGAGCAGTTCTTC.